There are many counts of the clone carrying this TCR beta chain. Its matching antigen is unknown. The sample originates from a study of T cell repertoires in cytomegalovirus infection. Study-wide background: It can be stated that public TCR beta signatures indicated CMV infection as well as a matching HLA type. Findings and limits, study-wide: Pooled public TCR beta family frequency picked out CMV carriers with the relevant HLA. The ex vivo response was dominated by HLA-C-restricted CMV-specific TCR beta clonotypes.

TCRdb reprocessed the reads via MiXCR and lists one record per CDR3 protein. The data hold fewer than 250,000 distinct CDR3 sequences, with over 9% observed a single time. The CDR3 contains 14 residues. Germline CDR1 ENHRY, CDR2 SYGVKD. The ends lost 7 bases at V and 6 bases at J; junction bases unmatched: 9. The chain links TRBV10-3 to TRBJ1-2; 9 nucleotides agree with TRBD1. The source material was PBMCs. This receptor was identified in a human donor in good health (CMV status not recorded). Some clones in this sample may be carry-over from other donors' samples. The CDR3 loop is CAITTGQGENGYTF. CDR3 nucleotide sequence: TGTGCCATCACTACGGGACAGGGAGAAAATGGCTACACCTTC.